Listed here are 8 T cell receptor beta chains from one sample, sequenced in a study of prognosis after radiotherapy for stage I lung cancer. It was by two-round multiplex PCR that TCR beta CDR3 was amplified from genomic DNA. Initially, in first-round PCR, primers specific to each TRBV and TRBJ gene were used. Via MiXCR, TCRdb re-called the multiplex PCR reads, giving one row per CDR3 protein. The data show 30,000 or so distinct CDR3 sequences, roughly 31% seen once. Sequenced here: PBMCs, sampled before or after stereotactic body radiation therapy (not recorded which). The receptors originated from a donor at least 50 years old with non-small cell lung cancer.

This clonotype came up many times. This chain connects TRBV28 to TRBJ1-5; D uncertain. Germline V gene lookup returns CDR1 MDHEN and CDR2 SYDVKM. V was clipped by 1 base and J by 5 bases, with 3 bases between them. The CDR3 loop spans 12 amino acids. The CDR3 spells CASSLSHQPQHF. Written as DNA, the CDR3 is TGTGCCAGCAGTTTATCGCATCAGCCCCAGCATTTT. The whole variable domain, filled in from reference TRBV28 and TRBJ1-5, reads DVKVTQSSRYLVKRTGEKVFLECVQDMDHENMFWYRQDPGLGLRLIYFSYDVKMKEKGDIPEGYSVSREKKERFSLILESASTNQTSMYLCASSLSHQPQHFGDGTRLSIL.

This clonotype has at least ten counts. This rearrangement joins TRBV7-9 to TRBJ2-3; D remains ambiguous. Germline assignment: CDR1 SEHNR and CDR2 FQNEAQ (reference sequence). V was shortened by 7 bases and J by 2 bases, with 10 bases between the two germline ends. The CDR3 has 13 residues. The CDR3 is CASNGLYTDTQYF. CDR3 in DNA: TGTGCCAGCAATGGCCTTTACACAGATACGCAGTATTTT. Together with reference TRBV7-9 and TRBJ2-3, the CDR3 gives the full variable domain: DTGVSQNPRHKITKRGQNVTFRCDPISEHNRLYWYRQTLGQGPEFLTYFQNEAQLEKSRLLSDRFSAERPKGSFSTLEIQRTEQGDSAMYLCASNGLYTDTQYFGPGTRLTVL.

Many counts were recorded for this clonotype. This sequence joins TRBV6-1 and TRBJ2-7; 7 bases are shared with TRBD1. The CDR3 loop spans 13 amino acids. Trimming cost V 8 bases and J 4 bases; bases outside gene matches: 8. Germline CDR1 MNHNS, CDR2 SASEGT. The DNA of the CDR3 is TGTGCCAGCTCCCGGGACAGAGATTACGAGCAGTACTTC. Encoded protein: CASSRDRDYEQYF.

Points on this clonotype: A far bigger clonotype differs at one base, so this is likely a read error. CDR3 DNA sequence: TGTGCCAGCAGCTTAGAGTCGTGTTGGACAGGGGCGAACACCGGGGAGCTGTTTTTT. Amino acid sequence: CASSLESCWTGANTGELFF. This chain links TRBV11-2 with TRBJ2-2; the match to TRBD1 covers 9 bases. Germline CDR1 reads SGHAT; CDR2 reads FQNNGV. V dropped 0 bases and J dropped 0; count of bases not matched to a gene: 8. The CDR3 contains 19 residues.

This clonotype was seen ten or more times. The chain has TRBV5-6 and TRBJ2-3, with D perhaps TRBD1 (5 bases). Germline V lookup: CDR1 SGHDT, CDR2 YYEEEE. V was clipped by 2 bases and J by 0 bases, with 10 bases between them. The CDR3 is 15 amino acids. The CDR3 nucleotides read TGTGCCAGCAGCTTAGACAGCTTGAGCACAGATACGCAGTATTTT. As protein: CASSLDSLSTDTQYF.

Many counts were recorded for this clonotype. The V gene is TRBV7-9, the J gene TRBJ2-2; D might be TRBD2 (6 bases). Germline V gene lookup returns CDR1 SEHNR and CDR2 FQNEAQ (reference sequence). Deletions cut 7 bases from V and 8 bases from J, with 17 bases between. The CDR3 contains 14 residues. CDR3 region: CASTMLWEAGELFF. The CDR3 DNA reads as TGTGCCAGCACCATGTTATGGGAGGCGGGGGAGCTGTTTTTT.

The chain recombines TRBV28 with TRBJ2-1; no reliable D call. This CDR3 comprises 14 residues. The V and J ends lost 2 bases and 10 bases respectively, with 15 bases between them. Germline assignment: CDR1 MDHEN and CDR2 SYDVKM. The CDR3 sequence is CASSLGEEGGEQFF. CDR3 coding DNA: TGTGCCAGCAGTTTAGGCGAAGAAGGCGGCGAGCAGTTCTTC. The complete variable domain, with remaining parts taken from reference TRBV28 and TRBJ2-1, reads DVKVTQSSRYLVKRTGEKVFLECVQDMDHENMFWYRQDPGLGLRLIYFSYDVKMKEKGDIPEGYSVSREKKERFSLILESASTNQTSMYLCASSLGEEGGEQFFGPGTRLTVL.

This chain connects TRBV9 to TRBJ2-1; possible D gene TRBD2, 6 bases. Germline CDR1 reads SGDLS; CDR2 reads YYNGEE. CDR3 length: 16 residues. V gave up 0 bases and J gave up 3 bases, with 13 bases separating them. The CDR3 coding sequence is TGTGCCAGCAGCGTAGGGTGGGGGGAGAGCTACAATGAGCAGTTCTTC. Translation gives CASSVGWGESYNEQFF.